These T cell receptor beta chains were read from a single sample in a study of human T cells and chemical hapten exposure. TCRdb called the RACE reads again in MiXCR, with one record for every CDR3 protein. The sample consists of about 99,000 distinct CDR3 sequences, about an eighth of them appearing once. The material was whole blood, obtained in connection with sensitization to the hapten diphenylcyclopropenone (DPC). The receptor source for this set is a woman between 40 and 50 years old with alopecia areata. Some clones in this sample may be carry-over from other donors' samples. CDR3s include the opening cysteine and the closing phenylalanine or tryptophan. Fields, in order: V gene, D gene, J gene, clone size, CDR3 protein, CDR3 DNA. D genes are given only for firm matches. Only some rows state a clone size, as once, few, many or a class for expanded clones.

TRBV7-9,NA,TRBJ1-4,few,CASSPPADWGEKLFF,TGTGCCAGCAGCCCCCCTGCGGACTGGGGTGAAAAACTGTTTTTT
TRBV24-1,NA,TRBJ2-2,few,CATSPLGGTNTGELFF,TGTGCCACCAGCCCCTTGGGCGGAACGAACACCGGGGAGCTGTTTTTT
TRBV28,NA,TRBJ2-7,many,CASKVGPAYEQYF,TGTGCCAGCAAAGTAGGGCCGGCCTACGAGCAGTACTTC
TRBV18,TRBD1,TRBJ1-1,many,CASSPGTGGMNTEAFF,TGTGCCAGCTCACCCGGGACAGGGGGCATGAACACTGAAGCTTTCTTT
TRBV29-1,TRBD1,TRBJ1-2,few,CSVQTGLGGYTF,TGCAGCGTACAGACAGGGTTGGGTGGCTACACCTTC
TRBV30,TRBD1,TRBJ2-4,few,CAWSSRGGASNIQYF,TGTGCCTGGAGTTCCCGAGGGGGCGCGTCGAACATTCAGTACTTC
TRBV18,TRBD2,TRBJ2-7,few,CASSPPSSGYYEQYF,TGTGCCAGCTCACCACCATCTAGCGGCTACTACGAGCAGTACTTC
TRBV19,NA,TRBJ1-5,few,CASSKDSNQPQHF,TGTGCCAGTAGTAAGGATAGCAATCAGCCCCAGCATTTT
TRBV14,NA,TRBJ2-7,many,CASSQAVGFEQYF,TGTGCCAGCAGCCAAGCGGTTGGGTTCGAGCAGTACTTC
TRBV6-1,NA,TRBJ2-2,NA,CASSEELGRVAGELFF,TGTGCCAGCAGTGAAGAATTGGGCAGGGTGGCCGGGGAGCTGTTTTTT
TRBV6-5,TRBD2,TRBJ2-7,once,CASSKAGGPYEQYF,TGTGCCAGCAGTAAAGCGGGAGGGCCCTACGAGCAGTACTTC
TRBV7-3,TRBD1,TRBJ2-5,many,CASSPDRGQETQYF,TGTGCCAGCAGCCCGGACAGGGGGCAAGAGACCCAGTACTTC
TRBV20-1,NA,TRBJ1-2,many,CSARGGTTYGYTF,TGCAGTGCTAGGGGCGGAACTACGTATGGCTACACCTTC
TRBV13,TRBD1,TRBJ1-6,NA,CASSLALGQGAYNSPLHF,TGTGCCAGCAGCTTAGCTCTCGGACAGGGTGCCTATAATTCACCCCTCCACTTT
TRBV6-1,NA,TRBJ2-5,NA,CASNPGAQETQYF,TGTGCCAGCAATCCCGGGGCCCAAGAGACCCAGTACTTC
TRBV20-1,NA,TRBJ1-5,many,CSASHLIRIDQPQHF,TGCAGTGCTAGTCACTTGATAAGGATTGATCAGCCCCAGCATTTT
TRBV10-3,NA,TRBJ1-1,NA,CAISERKRGNTEAFF,TGTGCCATCAGTGAAAGAAAGCGGGGGAACACTGAAGCTTTCTTT
TRBV28,NA,TRBJ1-2,once,CASSLTDYGYTF,TGTGCCAGCAGTTTGACCGACTATGGCTACACCTTC